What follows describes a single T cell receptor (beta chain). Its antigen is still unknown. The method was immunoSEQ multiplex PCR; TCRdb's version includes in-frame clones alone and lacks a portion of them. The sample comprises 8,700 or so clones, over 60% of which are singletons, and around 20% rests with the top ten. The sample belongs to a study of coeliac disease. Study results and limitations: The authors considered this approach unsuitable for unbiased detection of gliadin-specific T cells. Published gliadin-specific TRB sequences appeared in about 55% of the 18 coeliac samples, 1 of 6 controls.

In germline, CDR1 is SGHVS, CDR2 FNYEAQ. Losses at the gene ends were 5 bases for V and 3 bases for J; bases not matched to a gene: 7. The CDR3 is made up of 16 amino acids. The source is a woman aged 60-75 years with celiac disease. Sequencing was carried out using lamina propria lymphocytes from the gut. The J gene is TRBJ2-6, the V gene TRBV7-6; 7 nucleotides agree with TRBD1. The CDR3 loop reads CASSGVGTVGANVLTF. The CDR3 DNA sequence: TGTGCCAGCAGCGGCGTGGGGACAGTTGGGGCCAACGTCCTGACTTTC.